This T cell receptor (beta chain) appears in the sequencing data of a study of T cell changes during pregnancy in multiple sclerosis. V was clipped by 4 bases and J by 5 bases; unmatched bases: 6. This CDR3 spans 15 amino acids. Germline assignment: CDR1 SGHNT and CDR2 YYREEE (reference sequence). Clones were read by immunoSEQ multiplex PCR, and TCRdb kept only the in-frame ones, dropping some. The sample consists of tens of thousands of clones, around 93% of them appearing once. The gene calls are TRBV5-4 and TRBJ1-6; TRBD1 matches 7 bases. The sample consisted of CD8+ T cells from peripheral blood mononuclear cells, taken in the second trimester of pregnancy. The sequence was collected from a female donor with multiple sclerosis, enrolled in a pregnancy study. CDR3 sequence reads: CASSQQTGNNSPLHF. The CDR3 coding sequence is TGTGCCAGCAGCCAACAGACAGGGAATAATTCACCCCTCCACTTT.